This T cell receptor (beta chain) was sequenced during a study of cytomegalovirus exposure and HLA in healthy donors (dated by TCRdb to 2016 to 2017). A note on the overall study: According to an earlier analysis of around 600 of the donors, roughly 180 million T cells yielded 95 million to 140 million unique TCR beta sequences and around 280 Gb of sequence data. About 300 gigabases of sequencing data and roughly 80 million unique TCR sequences made up an early release that covered around 640 HLA-typed donors. The genetic ancestry cluster associated with self-reported Caucasian donors included over 65% of the 398 genotyped donors. The study aimed to test whether cataloging public T cell receptors could reveal signatures of past pathogen exposure. Using immunosequencing, the study profiled T cell repertoires from 500 to 800 subjects and related those repertoires to cytomegalovirus serostatus. Along with the roughly 710-subject first cohort, a separate validation cohort of over a hundred different subjects was used. To predict cytomegalovirus infection status, the study combined high-throughput TCR immunosequencing, statistical association of individual TCRs with disease status, and machine learning. A later analysis re-analyzed previously published TCR beta repertoires from roughly 600 donors and added high-resolution HLA genotyping to study TCR occurrence patterns. The later analysis used no new phenotypic data to find candidate immune exposures, relying instead on TCR beta sequences and their occurrence across donors. An earlier analysis of a few hundred of the donors applied high-throughput TCR beta sequencing to assess whether each TCR beta V gene segment acted as functional or pseudogenic. Donor age, sex, ethnicity and CMV serostatus were collected together with the repertoire data. Genome-wide SNP genotypes for about 55% of the roughly 670 donors were used in a later genetic analysis, which treated that subset as a discovery cohort. Every discovery cohort repertoire had been produced on one sequencing platform. HLA typing covered class I and class II loci at four-digit resolution. Typing coverage varied by locus: roughly 620-640 donors for A, B, C, DRB1 and DQB1; more than 500 for DQA1; 606 for DPA1; fewer than 480 for DPB1. A handful of DR-DQ haplotypes were treated as single units for association and clustering because of strong linkage in the cohort. On average, about 240,000 unique TCR beta nucleotide sequences were sequenced per donor among some 430 genotyped donors of the cohort, with roughly 18% of those sequences being non-productive.

The cohort consisted of fewer than 700 healthy bone marrow donors. All cohort members were sampled while nominally healthy, although unrecorded immune exposures were likely present. The donor tested CMV seronegative, placing the donor among the roughly 340 seronegative members of the cohort. Every donor gave a peripheral blood sample, and the peripheral blood mononuclear cells from that sample were used for TCR beta sequencing. Genomic DNA was extracted from the blood cell samples with the Qiagen DNeasy Blood Extraction Kit. Here is what the overall study found, with its caveats: A further reported finding was that TCR beta sequences accurately predicted the HLA-A and HLA-B alleles for most subjects in the first cohort. Most TCR sequences were observed very rarely across donors, whereas some public TCRs were present in many individuals. According to a later analysis, TCR association rates differed among HLA loci, with DRB1 alleles showing the most associated TCRs and HLA-C alleles showing the fewest. Most CMV-associated TCR beta chains appeared to be HLA-restricted in a later analysis, and the HLA associations seemed to be driven largely by CMV exposure. In a later genetic analysis, fewer N-insertions in productive TCRs were reported among donors in an Asian-associated ancestry cluster than the approximately 630-donor mean. According to a later analysis, parvovirus B19, influenza, CMV and Epstein-Barr virus appeared linked to several top co-occurrence clusters. The cohort was sequenced for TCR beta chains only, and without alpha or paired-chain data the features that could be detected were limited. In a later analysis, HLA-associated TCR beta chains showed more clonal expansion and lower generation probabilities than non-associated chains that were equally common. Because HLA typing was unavailable for some donors at each locus, only the typed subset was used in association tests. In an earlier analysis of a few hundred of the donors, most TCR beta V segments were observed in productive rearrangements about 87% or about 30% of the time, broadly matching IMGT annotations. According to the authors, the approach could potentially be generalized to other disease states and immunological phenotypes. The study gave a list of about 160 TCR beta chains associated with cytomegalovirus. The only immune exposure information available for the cohort was CMV serostatus. The sequencing pipeline was judged likely to have produced a cluster of highly shared sequence variants as a technical artifact. Roughly uniform sequencing depth across donors was assumed in presence/absence analyses, although this assumption may not hold. A few of the identified cytomegalovirus-associated TCR beta chains were confirmed in vitro to be specific for cytomegalovirus antigens. Some IMGT-functional V segments, including TRBV6-2 and TRBV6-3, could not be told apart with the 87-base-pair reads, so those segments were excluded. When HLA alleles, especially DR and DQ, strongly co-occurred, TCR associations were difficult to assign to individual alleles. The classifier was reported to diagnose cytomegalovirus status with high specificity and sensitivity in both the original cohort and the validation cohort. A later analysis associated 16,951 TCR beta sequences with specific HLA alleles at a false discovery rate of 0.05. Because counts were too low, approximately 15 rarely observed V segments, including chromosome 9 orphons, were excluded from the earlier analysis of 587 of the donors. A later genetic analysis associated a missense DCLRE1C variant with V-gene and J-gene trimming of TCR beta chains, and an independent cohort replicated the association. Linkage disequilibrium might explain the correlated functional status among segregating V segments, but an unknown experimental factor could not be ruled out.

The library was generated by the immunoSEQ multiplex PCR assay. For the multiplex PCR, a mixture combining 60 forward primers for TCR Vbeta segments and 13 reverse primers for TCR Jbeta segments was used. A multiplex PCR assay on genomic DNA amplified the CDR3 region of rearranged TCR beta genes. Amplified TCR beta libraries were sequenced as 87-base-pair reads on the Illumina HiSeq System. As for how the authors treated the data: Across the 500 to 700 repertoires, a later analysis counted some 80 million unique TCR beta chains, 9.5 million to 13 million of which were shared by at least two donors. Raw reads were error-corrected and collapsed into unique sequences by a nearest-neighbor algorithm in which closely related sequences were merged to remove PCR and sequencing errors. V, D and J gene segments were assigned by aligning CDR3 sequences to IMGT reference sequences. Each retained sequence needed at least a six-nucleotide match to both a V gene segment and a J gene segment. Rearrangements were called productive when the CDR3 lacked stop codons and stayed in frame with V and J; all others were non-productive. CDR3 was defined according to IMGT convention as the region running from the second conserved V-encoded cysteine to the conserved J-encoded phenylalanine. The earlier analysis of about 620 of the donors excluded sequences that lacked an unambiguous match to a single V gene segment. In an earlier analysis of several hundred of the donors, a V segment was called functional when productive rearrangements were above 56.7%, and segregating when the standard deviation between donors exceeded 5%. A statistical classification framework was developed to diagnose cytomegalovirus status using the catalog of TCR beta chain sequences. A later analysis assigned V and J genes by comparing TCR nucleotide sequences with IMGT/GENE-DB human TR gene sequences. The TCRdist pipeline was used in a later analysis to assign CDR3 sequences and most-parsimonious VDJ recombination scenarios. A later analysis defined each TCR beta chain by its CDR3 amino acid sequence plus V-gene family, and excluded reads lacking a unique V-gene family. To address suspected cross-contamination and a sequencing artifact, a later analysis removed under 600 highly shared, low-generation-probability nucleotide sequences. A later analysis calculated a clonal expansion index for each public chain from normalized within-repertoire ranks of inferred template counts. Generation probabilities in a later analysis came from a VDJ recombination model fitted to out-of-frame rearrangements, and those results were checked against IGoR. Hypergeometric tests were used in a later analysis to score TCR-TCR, TCR-HLA and TCR-CMV co-occurrence, with a repertoire-size bias correction applied to the TCR pairs. In a later analysis, false discovery rates were estimated by permuting HLA or CMV assignments 20 times. A later analysis grouped co-occurring TCRs with DBSCAN, adding TCRdist sequence similarity when clustering within HLA-allele-positive subsets. Repertoires with fewer than 30,000 or more than 120,000 public chains were left out of co-occurrence clustering, as were a handful of repertoires with anomalous nucleotide sharing. TCRdb provides this immuneACCESS table in a form limited to in-frame rearrangements. Some clones are lacking; in checked studies, under half of them reflect an unresolved V gene, and why the rest are absent is not known. The D gene and trimming were derived from the DNA, and the V and J assignments and clone size from that table. The sample records approximately 150,000 clones, roughly 79% of which are singletons. The ten largest make up approximately 1.3% of the sample.

Germline trimming: 7 bases from V, 6 bases from J; junction bases outside gene matches: 9. Per the germline V gene (reference sequence), LNHDA is the CDR1 and SQIVND is the CDR2. From its cysteine to its phenylalanine, the CDR3 spans 14 amino acids. Only CDR3 DNA remains: 42 bases, in frame from the first base. This clone was counted a single time. This clone's antigen is unknown. The input lacks base qualities; no much larger clone sits a single base away. Specimen: PBMCs. This TCR derives from a man aged 25-40 years in good health and CMV-seronegative. This receptor chain uses TRBV19 and TRBJ2-7, and 10 junctional nucleotides match TRBD2. The CDR3 has the sequence CASNDGTSDPEQYF. The DNA reads as follows: TGTGCCAGTAACGACGGGACTAGCGATCCCGAGCAGTACTTC.